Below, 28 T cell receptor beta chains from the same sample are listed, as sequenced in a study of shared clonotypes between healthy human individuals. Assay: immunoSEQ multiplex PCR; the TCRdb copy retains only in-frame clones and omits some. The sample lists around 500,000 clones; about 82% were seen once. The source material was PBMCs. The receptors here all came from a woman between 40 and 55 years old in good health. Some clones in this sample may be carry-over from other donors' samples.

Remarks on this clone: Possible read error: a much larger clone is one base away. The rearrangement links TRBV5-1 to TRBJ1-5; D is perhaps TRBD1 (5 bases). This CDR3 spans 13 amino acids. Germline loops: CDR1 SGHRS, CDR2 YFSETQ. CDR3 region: CDSSRDGGQPQHF. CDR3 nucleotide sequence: TGCGACAGCAGCCGGGACGGGGGTCAGCCCCAGCATTTT.

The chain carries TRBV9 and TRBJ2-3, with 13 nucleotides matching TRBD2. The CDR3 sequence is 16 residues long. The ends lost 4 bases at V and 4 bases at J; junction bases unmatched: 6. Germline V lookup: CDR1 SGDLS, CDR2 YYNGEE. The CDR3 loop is CASSKGTSGNSDTQYF. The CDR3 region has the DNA TGTGCCAGCAGCAAGGGGACTAGCGGGAACTCAGATACGCAGTATTTT.

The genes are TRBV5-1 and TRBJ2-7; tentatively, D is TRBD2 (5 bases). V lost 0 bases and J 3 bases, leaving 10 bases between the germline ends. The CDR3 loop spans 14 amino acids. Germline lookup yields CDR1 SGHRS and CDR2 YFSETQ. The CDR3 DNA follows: TGCGCCAGCAGCTTGGCCATGGGAGACTACGAGCAGTACTTC. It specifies CASSLAMGDYEQYF.

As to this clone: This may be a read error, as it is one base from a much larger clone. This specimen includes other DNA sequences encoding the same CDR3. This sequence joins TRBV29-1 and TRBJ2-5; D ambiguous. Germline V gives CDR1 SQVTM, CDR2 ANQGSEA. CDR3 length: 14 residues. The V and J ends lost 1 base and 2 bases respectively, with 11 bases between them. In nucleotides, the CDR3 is TGCAGCGTTGAAGTTAGGTCGCGGCAAGAGACCCAGTACTTC. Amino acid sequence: CSVEVRSRQETQYF.

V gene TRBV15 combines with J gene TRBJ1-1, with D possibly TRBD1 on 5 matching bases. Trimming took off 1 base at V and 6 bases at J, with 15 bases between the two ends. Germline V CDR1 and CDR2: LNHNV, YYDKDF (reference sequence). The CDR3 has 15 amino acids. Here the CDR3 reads CATSRAVGAGAEAFF. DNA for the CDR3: TGTGCCACCAGCAGAGCCGTCGGGGCCGGGGCTGAAGCTTTCTTT.

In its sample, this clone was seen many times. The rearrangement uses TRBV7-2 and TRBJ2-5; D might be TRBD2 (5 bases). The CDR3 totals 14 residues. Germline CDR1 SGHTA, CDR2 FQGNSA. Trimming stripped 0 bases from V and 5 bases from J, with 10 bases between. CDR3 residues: CASSLAGVWETQYF. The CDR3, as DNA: TGTGCCAGCAGCTTAGCGGGAGTCTGGGAGACCCAGTACTTC.

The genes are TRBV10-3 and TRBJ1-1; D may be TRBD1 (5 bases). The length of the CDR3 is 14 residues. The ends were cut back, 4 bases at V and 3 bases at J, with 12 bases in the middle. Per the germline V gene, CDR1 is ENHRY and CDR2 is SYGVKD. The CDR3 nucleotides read TGTGCCATCAGTGTTTCCGGGGGGGACACTGAAGCTTTCTTT. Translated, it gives CAISVSGGDTEAFF.

The CDR3 protein is CATSRVQRGVEQFF. CDR3 DNA: TGTGCCACCAGCAGAGTCCAGCGGGGGGTTGAGCAGTTCTTC. This chain connects TRBV15 to TRBJ2-1; 9 bases agree with TRBD2. Germline V lookup: CDR1 LNHNV, CDR2 YYDKDF (reference sequence). The CDR3 has 14 residues. After removal of 1 base from V and 9 bases from J, the junction contained 4 bases not matched to a gene.

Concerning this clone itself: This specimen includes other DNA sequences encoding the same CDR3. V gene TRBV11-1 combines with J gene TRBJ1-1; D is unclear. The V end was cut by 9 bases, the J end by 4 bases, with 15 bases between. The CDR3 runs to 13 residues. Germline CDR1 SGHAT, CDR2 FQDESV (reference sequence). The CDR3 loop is CASTFKRGTEAFF. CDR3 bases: TGTGCCAGTACCTTTAAGAGAGGCACTGAAGCTTTCTTT. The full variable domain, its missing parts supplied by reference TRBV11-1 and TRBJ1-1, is EAEVAQSPRYKITEKSQAVAFWCDPISGHATLYWYRQILGQGPELLVQFQDESVVDDSQLPKDRFSAERLKGVDSTLKIQPAELGDSAMYLCASTFKRGTEAFFGQGTRLTVV.

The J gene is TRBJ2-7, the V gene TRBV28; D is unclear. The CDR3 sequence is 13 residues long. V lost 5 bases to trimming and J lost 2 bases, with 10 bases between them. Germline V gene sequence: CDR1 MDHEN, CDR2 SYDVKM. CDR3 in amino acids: CASSPTWAYEQYF. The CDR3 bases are TGTGCCAGCAGTCCAACATGGGCCTACGAGCAGTACTTC.

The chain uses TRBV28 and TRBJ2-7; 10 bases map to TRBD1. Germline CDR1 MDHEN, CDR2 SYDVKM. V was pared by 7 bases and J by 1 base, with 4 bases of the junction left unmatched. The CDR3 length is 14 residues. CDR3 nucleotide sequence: TGTGCCAGCACCCGGGACAGGGGATCCTACGAGCAGTACTTC. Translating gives CASTRDRGSYEQYF.

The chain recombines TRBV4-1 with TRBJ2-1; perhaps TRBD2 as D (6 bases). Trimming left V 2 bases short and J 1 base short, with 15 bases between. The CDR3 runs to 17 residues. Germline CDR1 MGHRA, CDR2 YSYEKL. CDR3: CASSQNPGTASYNEQFF. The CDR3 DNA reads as TGCGCCAGCAGCCAAAATCCCGGGACTGCTTCCTACAATGAGCAGTTCTTC.

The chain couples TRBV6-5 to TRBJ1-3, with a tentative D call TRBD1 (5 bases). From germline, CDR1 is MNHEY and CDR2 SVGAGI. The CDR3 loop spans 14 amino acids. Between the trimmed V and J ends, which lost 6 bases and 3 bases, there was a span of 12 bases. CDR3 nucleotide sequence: TGTGCCAGCAGCCAACAGGTGAATGGAAACACCATATATTTT. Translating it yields CASSQQVNGNTIYF.

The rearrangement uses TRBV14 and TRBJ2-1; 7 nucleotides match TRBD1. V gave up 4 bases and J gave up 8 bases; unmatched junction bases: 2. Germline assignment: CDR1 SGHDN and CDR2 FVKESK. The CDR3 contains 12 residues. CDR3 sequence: CASSLQGYEQFF. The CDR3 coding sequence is TGTGCCAGCAGCCTACAGGGGTATGAGCAGTTCTTC.

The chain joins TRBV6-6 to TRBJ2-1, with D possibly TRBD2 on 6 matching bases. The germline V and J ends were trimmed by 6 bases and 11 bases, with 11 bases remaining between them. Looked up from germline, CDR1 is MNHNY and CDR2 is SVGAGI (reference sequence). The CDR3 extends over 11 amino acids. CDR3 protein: CASSTGTQQFF. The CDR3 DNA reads TGTGCCAGCAGCACCGGGACTCAGCAGTTCTTC.

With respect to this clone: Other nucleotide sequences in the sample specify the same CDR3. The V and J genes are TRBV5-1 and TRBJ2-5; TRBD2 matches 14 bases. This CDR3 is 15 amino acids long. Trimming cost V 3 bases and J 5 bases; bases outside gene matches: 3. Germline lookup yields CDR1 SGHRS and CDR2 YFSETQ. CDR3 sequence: CASSSGLAGGETQYF. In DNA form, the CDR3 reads TGCGCCAGCAGCTCCGGACTAGCGGGAGGCGAGACCCAGTACTTC.

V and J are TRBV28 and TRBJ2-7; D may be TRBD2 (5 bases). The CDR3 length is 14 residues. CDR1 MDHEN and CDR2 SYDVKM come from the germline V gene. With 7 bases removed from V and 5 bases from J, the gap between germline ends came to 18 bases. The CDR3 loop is CASIRRSAIDEQYF. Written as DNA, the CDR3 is TGTGCCAGCATTAGGAGGAGCGCGATAGACGAGCAGTACTTC.

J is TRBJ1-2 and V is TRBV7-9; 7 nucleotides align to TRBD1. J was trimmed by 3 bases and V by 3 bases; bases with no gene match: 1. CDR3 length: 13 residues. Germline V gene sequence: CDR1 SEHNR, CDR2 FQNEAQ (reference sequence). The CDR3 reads CASSFGTDYGYTF. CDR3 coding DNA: TGTGCCAGCAGCTTCGGGACAGACTATGGCTACACCTTC.

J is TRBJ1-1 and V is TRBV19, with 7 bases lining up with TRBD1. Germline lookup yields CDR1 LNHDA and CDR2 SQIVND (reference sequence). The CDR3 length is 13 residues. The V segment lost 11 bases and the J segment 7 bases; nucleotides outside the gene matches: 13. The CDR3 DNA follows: TGTGCCTCTATACCCAGGGGACAGTATGAAGCTTTCTTT. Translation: CASIPRGQYEAFF.

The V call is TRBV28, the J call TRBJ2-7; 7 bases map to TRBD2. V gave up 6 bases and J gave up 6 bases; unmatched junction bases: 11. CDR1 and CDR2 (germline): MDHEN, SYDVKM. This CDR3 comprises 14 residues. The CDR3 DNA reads TGTGCCAGCAGGGGAGGGCCGACTCCGCTCGAGCAGTACTTC. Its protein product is CASRGGPTPLEQYF. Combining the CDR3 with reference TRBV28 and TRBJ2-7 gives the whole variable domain DVKVTQSSRYLVKRTGEKVFLECVQDMDHENMFWYRQDPGLGLRLIYFSYDVKMKEKGDIPEGYSVSREKKERFSLILESASTNQTSMYLCASRGGPTPLEQYFGPGTRLTVT.

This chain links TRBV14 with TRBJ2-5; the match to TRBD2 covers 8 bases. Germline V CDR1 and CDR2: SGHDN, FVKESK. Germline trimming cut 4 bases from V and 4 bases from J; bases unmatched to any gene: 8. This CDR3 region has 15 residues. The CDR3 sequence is CASSLTAGVLETQYF. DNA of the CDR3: TGTGCCAGCAGCCTCACAGCGGGAGTCCTAGAGACCCAGTACTTC.

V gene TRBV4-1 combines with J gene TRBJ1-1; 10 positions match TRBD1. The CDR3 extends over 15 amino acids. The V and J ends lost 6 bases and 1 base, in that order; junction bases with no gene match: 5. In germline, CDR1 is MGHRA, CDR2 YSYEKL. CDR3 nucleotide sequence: TGCGCCAGCAGACTTCGGACAGGGGGGAACACTGAAGCTTTCTTT. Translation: CASRLRTGGNTEAFF.

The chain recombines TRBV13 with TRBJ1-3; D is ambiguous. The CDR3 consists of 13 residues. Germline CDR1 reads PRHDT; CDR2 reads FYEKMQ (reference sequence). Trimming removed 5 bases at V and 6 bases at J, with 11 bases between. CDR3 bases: TGTGCCAGCAGCGCGCGCCCCACAAACACCATATATTTT. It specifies CASSARPTNTIYF. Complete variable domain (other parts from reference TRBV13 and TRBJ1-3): AAGVIQSPRHLIKEKRETATLKCYPIPRHDTVYWYQQGPGQDPQFLISFYEKMQSDKGSIPDRFSAQQFSDYHSELNMSSLELGDSALYFCASSARPTNTIYFGEGSWLTVV.

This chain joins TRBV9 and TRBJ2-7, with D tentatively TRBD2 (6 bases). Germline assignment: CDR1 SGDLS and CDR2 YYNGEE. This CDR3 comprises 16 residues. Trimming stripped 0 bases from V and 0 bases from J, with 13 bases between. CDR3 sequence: CASSVGSGIYSYEQYF. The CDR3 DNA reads TGTGCCAGCAGCGTAGGTAGCGGAATTTACTCCTACGAGCAGTACTTC.

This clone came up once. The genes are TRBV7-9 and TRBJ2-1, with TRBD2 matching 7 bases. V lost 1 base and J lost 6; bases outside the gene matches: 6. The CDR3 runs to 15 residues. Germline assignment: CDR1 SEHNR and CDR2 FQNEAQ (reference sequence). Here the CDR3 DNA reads TGTGCCAGCAGCTTAGGTGGGAGGGAAACCAATGAGCAGTTCTTC. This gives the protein CASSLGGRETNEQFF.

The CDR3 region is CASHPGTSLQETQYF. In nucleotides, the CDR3 is TGTGCCAGCCACCCCGGGACTAGCCTCCAAGAGACCCAGTACTTC. This rearrangement joins TRBV2 to TRBJ2-5; 9 nucleotides match TRBD2. The J segment lost 1 base and the V segment lost 8 bases, leaving 8 bases of the junction unmatched. Per the germline V gene, CDR1 is SNHLY and CDR2 is FYNNEI. The CDR3 is made up of 15 amino acids.

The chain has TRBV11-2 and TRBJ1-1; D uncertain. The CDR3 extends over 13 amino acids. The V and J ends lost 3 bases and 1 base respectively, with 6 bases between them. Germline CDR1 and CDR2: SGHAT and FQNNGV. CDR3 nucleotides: TGTGCCAGCAGCTTTTATCAGAACACTGAAGCTTTCTTT. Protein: CASSFYQNTEAFF.

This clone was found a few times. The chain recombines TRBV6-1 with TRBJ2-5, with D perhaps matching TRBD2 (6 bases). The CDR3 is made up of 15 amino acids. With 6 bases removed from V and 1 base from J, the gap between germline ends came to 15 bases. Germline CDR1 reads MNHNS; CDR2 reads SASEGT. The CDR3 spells CASSVSPEGQETQYF. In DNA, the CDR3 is TGTGCCAGCAGCGTCTCTCCGGAGGGCCAAGAGACCCAGTACTTC.